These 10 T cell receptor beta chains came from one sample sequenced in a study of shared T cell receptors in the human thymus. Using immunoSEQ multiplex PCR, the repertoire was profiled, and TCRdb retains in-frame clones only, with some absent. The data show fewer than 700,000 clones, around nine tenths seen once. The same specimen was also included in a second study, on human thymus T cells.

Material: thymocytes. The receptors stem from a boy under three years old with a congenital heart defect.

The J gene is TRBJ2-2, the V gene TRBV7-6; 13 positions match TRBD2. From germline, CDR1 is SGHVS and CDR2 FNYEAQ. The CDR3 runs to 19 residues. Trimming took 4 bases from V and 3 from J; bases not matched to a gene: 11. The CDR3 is CASSSPGLAGWRDTGELFF. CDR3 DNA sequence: TGTGCCAGCAGCTCTCCGGGACTAGCGGGATGGCGGGACACCGGGGAGCTGTTTTTT.

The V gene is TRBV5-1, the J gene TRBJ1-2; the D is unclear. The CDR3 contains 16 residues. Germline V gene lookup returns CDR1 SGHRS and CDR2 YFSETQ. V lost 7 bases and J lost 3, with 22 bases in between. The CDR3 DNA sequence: TGCGCCAGCCGTTCCACCGACACCTTCAACCACTATGGCTACACCTTC. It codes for CASRSTDTFNHYGYTF. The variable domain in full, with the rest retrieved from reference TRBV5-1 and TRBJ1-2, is KAGVTQTPRYLIKTRGQQVTLSCSPISGHRSVSWYQQTPGQGLQFLFEYFSETQRNKGNFPGRFSGRQFSNSRSEMNVSTLELGDSALYLCASRSTDTFNHYGYTFGSGTRLTVV.

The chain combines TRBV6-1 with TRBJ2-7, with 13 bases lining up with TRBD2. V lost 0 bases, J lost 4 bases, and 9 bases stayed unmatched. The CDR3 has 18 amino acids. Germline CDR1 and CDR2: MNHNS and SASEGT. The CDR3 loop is CASSEAAGTSGTAYEQYF. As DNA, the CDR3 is TGTGCCAGCAGTGAAGCGGCCGGGACTAGCGGGACGGCTTACGAGCAGTACTTC.

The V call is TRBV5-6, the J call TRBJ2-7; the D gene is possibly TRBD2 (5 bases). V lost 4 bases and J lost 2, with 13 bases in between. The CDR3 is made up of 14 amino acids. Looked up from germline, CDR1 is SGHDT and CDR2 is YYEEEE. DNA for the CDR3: TGTGCCAGCAGCAGAGGGCCCAAGGCCTACGAGCAGTACTTC. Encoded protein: CASSRGPKAYEQYF. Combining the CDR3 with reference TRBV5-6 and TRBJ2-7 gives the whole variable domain DAGVTQSPTHLIKTRGQQVTLRCSPKSGHDTVSWYQQALGQGPQFIFQYYEEEERQRGNFPDRFSGHQFPNYSSELNVNALLLGDSALYLCASSRGPKAYEQYFGPGTRLTVT.

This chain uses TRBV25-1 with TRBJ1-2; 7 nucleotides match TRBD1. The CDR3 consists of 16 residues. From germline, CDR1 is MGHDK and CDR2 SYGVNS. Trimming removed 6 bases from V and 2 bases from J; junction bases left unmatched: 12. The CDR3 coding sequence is TGTGCCAGCAGCCCTCGACAGGGTCCGAGCAACTATGGCTACACCTTC. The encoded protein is CASSPRQGPSNYGYTF.

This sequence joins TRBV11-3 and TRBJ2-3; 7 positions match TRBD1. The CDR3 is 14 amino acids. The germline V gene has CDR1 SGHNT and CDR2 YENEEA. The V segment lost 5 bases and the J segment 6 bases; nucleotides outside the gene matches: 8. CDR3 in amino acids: CASSRRQGEDTQYF. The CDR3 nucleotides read TGTGCCAGCAGCAGACGGCAGGGGGAGGATACGCAGTATTTT.

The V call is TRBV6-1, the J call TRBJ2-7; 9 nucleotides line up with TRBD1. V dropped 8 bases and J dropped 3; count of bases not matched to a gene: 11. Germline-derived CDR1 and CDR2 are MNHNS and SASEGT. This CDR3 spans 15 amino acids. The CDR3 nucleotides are TGTGCCAGCTCTCACTCCGGGACAGGGCACTACGAGCAGTACTTC. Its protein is CASSHSGTGHYEQYF.

The DNA of the CDR3 is TGTGCCAGCATCGGGACAGGGGCCTACGAGCAGTACTTC. Protein sequence: CASIGTGAYEQYF. The V gene is TRBV21-1, the J gene TRBJ2-7; the table's D call TRBD1 went unverified against the DNA. TRBV21-1 is marked as a pseudogene. This CDR3 spans 13 amino acids.

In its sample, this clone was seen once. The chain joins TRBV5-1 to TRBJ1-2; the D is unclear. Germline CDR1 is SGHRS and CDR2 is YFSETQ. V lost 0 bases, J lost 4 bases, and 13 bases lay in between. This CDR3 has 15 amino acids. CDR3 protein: CASSLGQIIPYGYTF. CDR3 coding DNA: TGCGCCAGCAGCTTGGGGCAGATCATTCCCTATGGCTACACCTTC.

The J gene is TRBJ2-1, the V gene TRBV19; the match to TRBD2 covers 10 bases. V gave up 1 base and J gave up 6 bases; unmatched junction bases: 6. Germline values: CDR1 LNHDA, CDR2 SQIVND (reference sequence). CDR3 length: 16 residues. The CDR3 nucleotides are TGTGCCAGTAGTATAGGCCTACTAGCGGGACTCAATGAGCAGTTCTTC. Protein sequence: CASSIGLLAGLNEQFF.